What follows is one T cell receptor beta chain and its context. Its antigen has not been determined. No qualities accompany the bases; no much larger clone lies one base away. This sample is drawn from a study of cytomegalovirus exposure and HLA in healthy donors (dated by TCRdb to 2016 to 2017). Concerning the study at large: According to an earlier analysis of around 600 of the donors, about 179 million T cells yielded 120 million or so unique TCR beta sequences and 276 Gb of sequence data. The study profiled the T cell repertoires of hundreds of subjects by immunosequencing and related them to cytomegalovirus serostatus. Typing coverage differed by locus: A, B, C, DRB1 and DQB1 were typed in about 629-640 donors, DQA1 in about 500, DPA1 in approximately 600, and DPB1 in roughly 470. Across 300 to 500 genotyped donors of the cohort, an average of roughly 250,000 unique TCR beta nucleotide sequences per donor were sequenced, and roughly 18% of those sequences were non-productive. In a later analysis, previously published TCR beta repertoires from 600 to 850 donors were re-analyzed and high-resolution HLA genotyping was added so that TCR occurrence patterns could be studied. Class I and class II HLA loci were covered by the typing at four-digit resolution. The study combined high-throughput TCR immunosequencing, statistical association of individual TCRs with disease status, and machine learning to predict cytomegalovirus infection status. About five DR-DQ haplotypes were treated as single units for association and clustering because of strong linkage in the cohort. All discovery cohort repertoires had been generated on a single sequencing platform. The later analysis used no new phenotypic data to find candidate immune exposures, relying instead on TCR beta sequences and their occurrence across donors. An earlier analysis of 450 to 750 of the donors used high-throughput TCR beta sequencing to judge whether each TCR beta V gene segment behaved as functional or pseudogenic. Donor age, sex, ethnicity and CMV serostatus were compiled alongside the repertoire data. A separate validation cohort of 100 to 150 different subjects was used in addition to the roughly 700-subject first cohort. The genetic ancestry cluster associated with self-reported Caucasian donors included over 80% of the roughly 400 genotyped donors. An early release that covered approximately 600 HLA-typed donors contained about 300 gigabases of sequencing data and 65 million to 100 million unique TCR sequences. The study was designed to test whether signatures of past pathogen exposure could be identified by cataloging public T cell receptors. In a later genetic analysis, genome-wide SNP genotypes for about 60% of the 666 donors were used, and that subset was treated as a discovery cohort.

From cysteine to phenylalanine, the CDR3 is 14 amino acids long. Just CDR3 DNA is preserved here, 42 bases in frame from base 1. As encoded in the germline V gene, CDR1 is SNHLY while CDR2 is FYNNEI. V gives up 8 bases and J gives up 1 base, and the segment between their germline ends measures 14 bases. The cohort comprised some 700 healthy bone marrow donors. All cohort members were sampled while nominally healthy, although unrecorded immune exposures were likely present. The donor tested CMV seronegative and was one of the 352 seronegative cohort members. Each donor provided a peripheral blood sample, and peripheral blood mononuclear cells were used for TCR beta sequencing. Genomic DNA was extracted from the blood cell samples with the Qiagen DNeasy Blood Extraction Kit. Points the paper makes about the study in general: The classifier was reported to diagnose cytomegalovirus status with high specificity and sensitivity in both the original and validation cohorts. According to a later genetic analysis, donors in an Asian-associated ancestry cluster had fewer N-insertions in productive TCRs than the approximately 710-donor mean. An earlier analysis of approximately 600 of the donors showed that most TCR beta V segments appeared in productive rearrangements either about 87% or about 30% of the time, which broadly matched IMGT annotations. The only immune exposure information available for the cohort was CMV serostatus. In a later analysis, the rate of TCR association differed among HLA loci, with DRB1 alleles having the most associated TCRs and HLA-C alleles having the fewest. Because HLA typing was missing for some donors at each locus, association tests included only the typed subset. Specific HLA alleles were associated with 15,000 to 20,000 TCR beta sequences at a false discovery rate of 0.05 in a later analysis. In a later analysis, most CMV-associated TCR beta chains were found to appear HLA-restricted, with HLA associations seemingly driven largely by CMV exposure. Compared with equally common non-associated chains, HLA-associated TCR beta chains in a later analysis were more clonally expanded and had lower generation probabilities. Because the 87-base-pair reads could not distinguish some IMGT-functional V segments, including TRBV6-2 and TRBV6-3, those segments were excluded. A further reported finding was that TCR beta sequences accurately predicted the HLA-A and HLA-B alleles for most subjects in the first cohort. In this cohort, only TCR beta chains were sequenced, and detectable features were limited by the absence of alpha or paired-chain data. Linkage disequilibrium might explain the correlated functional status among segregating V segments, but an unknown experimental factor could not be excluded. The earlier analysis of a few hundred of the donors excluded roughly 17 rarely observed V segments, including chromosome 9 orphons, because counts were too low. Most TCR sequences were observed very rarely across donors, whereas some public TCRs were present in many individuals. Several of the top co-occurrence clusters appeared to be linked to parvovirus B19, influenza, CMV and Epstein-Barr virus, according to a later analysis. V-gene and J-gene trimming of TCR beta chains was associated with a missense DCLRE1C variant in a later genetic analysis, and the association was replicated in an independent cohort. The study listed approximately 150 TCR beta chains as associated with cytomegalovirus. Roughly uniform sequencing depth across donors was assumed in presence/absence analyses, although this assumption may not hold. A cluster of highly shared sequence variants was judged likely to represent a technical artifact of the sequencing pipeline. A few of the identified cytomegalovirus-associated TCR beta chains were confirmed in vitro to be specific for cytomegalovirus antigens. The authors suggested that the approach could potentially be generalized to other disease states and immunological phenotypes. Assigning TCR associations to individual alleles was difficult when HLA alleles, especially DR and DQ, strongly co-occurred.

Library preparation used the immunoSEQ multiplex PCR assay. A mixture of 60 forward primers for TCR Vbeta segments and 13 reverse primers for TCR Jbeta segments was used in the multiplex PCR. Amplification of the CDR3 region of rearranged TCR beta genes was performed with a multiplex PCR assay on genomic DNA. On the Illumina HiSeq System, the amplified TCR beta libraries were sequenced as 87-base-pair reads. The authors' analysis ran thus. In a later analysis, some 80 million unique TCR beta chains were counted across the approximately 640 repertoires, and roughly 11 million of these chains were shared by at least two donors. Raw reads were error-corrected and collapsed into unique sequences by a nearest-neighbor algorithm in which closely related sequences were merged to remove PCR and sequencing errors. Alignment of CDR3 sequences to IMGT reference sequences was used to assign V, D and J gene segments. For a sequence to be retained, at least a six-nucleotide match to both a V gene segment and a J gene segment was required. A rearrangement was called productive if the CDR3 had no stop codons and remained in frame with V and J, and every other rearrangement was called non-productive. CDR3 was defined by IMGT convention, running from the second conserved V-encoded cysteine to the conserved J-encoded phenylalanine. In an earlier analysis of roughly 580 of the donors, sequences lacking an unambiguous match to a single V gene segment were excluded. In an earlier analysis of roughly 600 of the donors, a V segment was called functional when productive rearrangements were above 56.7%, and segregating when the standard deviation between donors exceeded 5%. To diagnose cytomegalovirus status from the catalog of TCR beta chain sequences, a statistical classification framework was built. In a later analysis, TCR nucleotide sequences were compared against IMGT/GENE-DB human TR gene sequences so that V and J genes could be assigned. A later analysis assigned CDR3 sequences and most-parsimonious VDJ recombination scenarios with the TCRdist pipeline. In a later analysis, every TCR beta chain was defined by the combination of its CDR3 amino acid sequence and its V-gene family, and reads without a unique V-gene family were dropped. As a way to deal with suspected cross-contamination and a sequencing artifact, a later analysis dropped roughly 620 nucleotide sequences that were highly shared and had low generation probability. In a later analysis, a clonal expansion index for each public chain was calculated from normalized within-repertoire ranks of inferred template counts. Generation probabilities in a later analysis came from a VDJ recombination model fitted to out-of-frame rearrangements, and those results were checked against IGoR. In a later analysis, TCR-TCR, TCR-HLA and TCR-CMV co-occurrence was scored with hypergeometric tests, and a repertoire-size bias correction was applied to TCR pairs. In a later analysis, false discovery rates were estimated by permuting HLA or CMV assignments 20 times. In a later analysis, co-occurring TCRs were grouped using DBSCAN, with TCRdist sequence similarity added in when clustering inside HLA-allele-positive subsets. Repertoires with fewer than 30,000 or more than 120,000 public chains, plus five repertoires with anomalous nucleotide sharing, were excluded from co-occurrence clustering. The table was pulled from immuneACCESS by TCRdb, which kept in-frame rearrangements only. Such tables lose some clones; where checked, under half of the loss comes from unresolved V genes, and the rest has no known cause. Clone size and V and J calls were adopted from that table, with D and trimming inferred from the DNA. Within this sample are about 90,000 clones, with 50% to 80% of them counted one time only. The ten largest clones capture 3% to 5% of the sample.

The chain links TRBV2 with TRBJ1-1; the D gene is unclear. The sequenced material came from PBMCs. The receptor was isolated from a man in his thirties or forties in good health and CMV-seronegative. The CDR3 corresponds to CASLVGVRNTEAFF. The nucleotides read TGTGCCAGCCTCGTGGGAGTAAGGAACACTGAAGCTTTCTTT.